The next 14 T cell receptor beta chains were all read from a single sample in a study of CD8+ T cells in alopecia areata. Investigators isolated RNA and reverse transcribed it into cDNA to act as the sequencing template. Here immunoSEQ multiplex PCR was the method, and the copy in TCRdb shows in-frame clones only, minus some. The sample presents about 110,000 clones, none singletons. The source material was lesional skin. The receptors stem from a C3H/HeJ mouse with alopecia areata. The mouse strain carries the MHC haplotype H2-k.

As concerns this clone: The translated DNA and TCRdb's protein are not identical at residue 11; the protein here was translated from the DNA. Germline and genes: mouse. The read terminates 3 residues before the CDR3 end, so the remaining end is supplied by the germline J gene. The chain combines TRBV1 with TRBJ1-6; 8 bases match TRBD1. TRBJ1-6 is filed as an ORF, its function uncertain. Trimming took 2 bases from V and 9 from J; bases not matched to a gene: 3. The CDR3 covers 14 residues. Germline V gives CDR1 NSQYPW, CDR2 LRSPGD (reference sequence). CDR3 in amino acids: CTCSAQGAGSPLYF. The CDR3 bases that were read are TGCACCTGCAGTGCACAGGGGGCGGGTTCGCCC.

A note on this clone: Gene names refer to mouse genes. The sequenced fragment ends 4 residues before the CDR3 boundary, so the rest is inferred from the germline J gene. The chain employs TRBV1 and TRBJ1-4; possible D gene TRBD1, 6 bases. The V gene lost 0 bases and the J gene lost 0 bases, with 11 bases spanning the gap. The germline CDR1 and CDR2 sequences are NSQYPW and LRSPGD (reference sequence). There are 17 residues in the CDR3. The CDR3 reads CTCSAEAGQISNERLFF. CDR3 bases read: TGCACCTGCAGTGCAGAGGCGGGACAAATTTCCAACGAA.

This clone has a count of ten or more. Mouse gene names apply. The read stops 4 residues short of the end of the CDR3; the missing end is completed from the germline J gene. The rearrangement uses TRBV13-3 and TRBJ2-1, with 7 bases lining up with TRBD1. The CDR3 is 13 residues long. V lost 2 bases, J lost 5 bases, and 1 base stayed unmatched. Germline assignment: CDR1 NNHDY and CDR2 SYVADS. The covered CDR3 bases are TGTGCCAGCAGTGACCAGGGGGATGCT. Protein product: CASSDQGDA. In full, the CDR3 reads CASSDQGDAEQFF.

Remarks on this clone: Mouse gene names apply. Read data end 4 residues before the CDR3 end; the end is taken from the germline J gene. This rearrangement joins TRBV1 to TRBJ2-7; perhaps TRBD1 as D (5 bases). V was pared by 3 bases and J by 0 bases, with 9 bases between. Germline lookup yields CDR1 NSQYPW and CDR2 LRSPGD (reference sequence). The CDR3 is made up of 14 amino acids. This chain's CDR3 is CTCSAPTASYEQYF. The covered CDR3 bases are TGCACCTGCAGTGCGCCGACAGCCTCCTAT.

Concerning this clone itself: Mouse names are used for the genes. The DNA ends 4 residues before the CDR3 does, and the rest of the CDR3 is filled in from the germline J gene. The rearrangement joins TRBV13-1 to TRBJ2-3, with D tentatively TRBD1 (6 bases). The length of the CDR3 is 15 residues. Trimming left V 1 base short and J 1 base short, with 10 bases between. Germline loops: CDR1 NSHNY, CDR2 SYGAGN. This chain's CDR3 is CASSDLGGGAETLYF. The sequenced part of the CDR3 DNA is TGTGCCAGCAGTGATTTAGGGGGAGGTGCAGAA.

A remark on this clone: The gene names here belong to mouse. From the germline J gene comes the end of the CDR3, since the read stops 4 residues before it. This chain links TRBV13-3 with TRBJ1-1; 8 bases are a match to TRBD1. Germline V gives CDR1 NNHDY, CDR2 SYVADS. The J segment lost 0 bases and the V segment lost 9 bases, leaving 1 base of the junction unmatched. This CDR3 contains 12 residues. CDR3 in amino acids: CATQGANTEVFF. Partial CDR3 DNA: TGTGCCACACAGGGGGCAAACACA.

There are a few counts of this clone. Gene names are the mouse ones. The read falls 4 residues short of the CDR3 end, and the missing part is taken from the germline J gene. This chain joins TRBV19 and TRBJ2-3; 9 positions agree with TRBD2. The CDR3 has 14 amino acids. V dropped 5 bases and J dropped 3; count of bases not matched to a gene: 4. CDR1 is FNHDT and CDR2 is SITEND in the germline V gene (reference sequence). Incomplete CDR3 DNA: TGTGCCAGCAGCCTAGACTGGGGGGCAGAA. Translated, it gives CASSLDWGAE. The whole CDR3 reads CASSLDWGAETLYF.

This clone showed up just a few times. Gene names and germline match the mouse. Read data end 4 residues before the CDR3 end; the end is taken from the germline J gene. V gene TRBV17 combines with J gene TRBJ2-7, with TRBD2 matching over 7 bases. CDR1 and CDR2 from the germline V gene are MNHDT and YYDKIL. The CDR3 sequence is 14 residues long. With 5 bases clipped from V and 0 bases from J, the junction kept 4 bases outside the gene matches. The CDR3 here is CASSSLGDSYEQYF. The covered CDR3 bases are TGTGCTAGCAGTTCCCTGGGGGACTCCTAT.

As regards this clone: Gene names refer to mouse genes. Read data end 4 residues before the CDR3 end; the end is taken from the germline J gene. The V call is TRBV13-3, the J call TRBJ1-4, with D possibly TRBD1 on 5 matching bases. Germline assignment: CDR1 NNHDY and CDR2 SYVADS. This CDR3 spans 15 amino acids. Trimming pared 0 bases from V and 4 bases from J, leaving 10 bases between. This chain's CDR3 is CASSDAWGVNERLFF. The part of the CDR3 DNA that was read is TGTGCCAGCAGTGATGCCTGGGGGGTCAACGAA.

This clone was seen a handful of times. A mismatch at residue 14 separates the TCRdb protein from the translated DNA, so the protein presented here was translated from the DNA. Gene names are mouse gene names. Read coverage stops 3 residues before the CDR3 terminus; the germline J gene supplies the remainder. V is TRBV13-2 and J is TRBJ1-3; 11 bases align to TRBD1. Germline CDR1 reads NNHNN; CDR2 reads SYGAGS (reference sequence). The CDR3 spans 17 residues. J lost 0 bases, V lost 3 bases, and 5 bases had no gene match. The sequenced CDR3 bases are TGTGCCAGCGGTGCCCGGGACAGGGGGAATTCTGGAAATACG. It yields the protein CASGARDRGNSGNT. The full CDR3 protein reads CASGARDRGNSGNTLYF.

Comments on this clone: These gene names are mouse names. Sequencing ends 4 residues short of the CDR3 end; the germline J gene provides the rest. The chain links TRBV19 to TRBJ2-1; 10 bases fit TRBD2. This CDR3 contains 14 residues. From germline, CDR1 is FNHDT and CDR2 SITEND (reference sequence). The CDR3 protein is CASSTDWGDAEQFF. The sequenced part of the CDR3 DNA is TGTGCCAGCAGTACCGACTGGGGGGACGCT.

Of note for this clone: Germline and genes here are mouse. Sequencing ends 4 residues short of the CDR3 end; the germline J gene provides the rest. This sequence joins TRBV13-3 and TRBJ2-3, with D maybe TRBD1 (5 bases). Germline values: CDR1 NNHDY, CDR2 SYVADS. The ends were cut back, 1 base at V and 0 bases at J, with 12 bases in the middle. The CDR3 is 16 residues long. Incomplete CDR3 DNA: TGTGCCAGCAGTGATCCCTCGACAGCTAGTGCAGAA. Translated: CASSDPSTASAE. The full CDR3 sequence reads CASSDPSTASAETLYF.

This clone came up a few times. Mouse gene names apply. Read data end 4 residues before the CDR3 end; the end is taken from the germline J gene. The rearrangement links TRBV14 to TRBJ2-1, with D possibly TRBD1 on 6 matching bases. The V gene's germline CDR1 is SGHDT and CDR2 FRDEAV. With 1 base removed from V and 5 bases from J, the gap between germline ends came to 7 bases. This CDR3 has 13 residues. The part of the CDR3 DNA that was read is TGTGCCAGCAGTTTCGCAGGGGATGCT. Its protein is CASSFAGDA. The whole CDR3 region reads CASSFAGDAEQFF.

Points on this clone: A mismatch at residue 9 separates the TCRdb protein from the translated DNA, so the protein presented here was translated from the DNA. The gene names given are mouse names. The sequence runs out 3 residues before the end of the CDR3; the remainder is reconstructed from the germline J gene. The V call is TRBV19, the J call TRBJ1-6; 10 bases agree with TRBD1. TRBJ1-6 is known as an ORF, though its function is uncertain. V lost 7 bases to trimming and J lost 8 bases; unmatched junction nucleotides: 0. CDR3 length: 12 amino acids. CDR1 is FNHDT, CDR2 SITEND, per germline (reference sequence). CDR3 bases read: TGTGCCAGCGGGACAGGGGATTCGCCC. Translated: CASGTGDSP. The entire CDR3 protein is CASGTGDSPLYF.